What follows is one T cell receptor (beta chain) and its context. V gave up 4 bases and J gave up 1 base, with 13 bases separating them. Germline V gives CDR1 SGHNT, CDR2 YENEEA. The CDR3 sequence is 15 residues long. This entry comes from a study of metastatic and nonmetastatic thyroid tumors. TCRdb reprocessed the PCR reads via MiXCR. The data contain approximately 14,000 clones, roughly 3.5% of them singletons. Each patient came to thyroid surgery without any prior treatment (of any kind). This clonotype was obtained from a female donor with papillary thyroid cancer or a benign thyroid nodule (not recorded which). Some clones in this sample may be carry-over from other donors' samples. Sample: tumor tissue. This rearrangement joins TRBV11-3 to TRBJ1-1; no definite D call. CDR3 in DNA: TGTGCCAGCAGCTCCTTGAGAGTGTGGAACACTGAAGCTTTCTTT. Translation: CASSSLRVWNTEAFF.